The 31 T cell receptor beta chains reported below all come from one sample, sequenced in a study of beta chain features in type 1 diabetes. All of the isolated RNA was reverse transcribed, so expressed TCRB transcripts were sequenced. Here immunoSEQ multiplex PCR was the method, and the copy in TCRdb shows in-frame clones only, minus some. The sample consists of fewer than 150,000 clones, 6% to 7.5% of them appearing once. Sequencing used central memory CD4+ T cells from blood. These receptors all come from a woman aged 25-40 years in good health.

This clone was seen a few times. The CDR3 protein is CASSYSRPGHQPQHF. The CDR3 DNA is TGTGCCAGCAGTTACTCACGACCAGGTCATCAGCCCCAGCATTTT. The chain couples TRBV6-8 to TRBJ1-5; D remains unclear. There are 15 residues in the CDR3. The germline gives CDR1 MNHGY, CDR2 SAAAGT. V was shortened by 0 bases and J by 5 bases, with 11 bases between the two germline ends.

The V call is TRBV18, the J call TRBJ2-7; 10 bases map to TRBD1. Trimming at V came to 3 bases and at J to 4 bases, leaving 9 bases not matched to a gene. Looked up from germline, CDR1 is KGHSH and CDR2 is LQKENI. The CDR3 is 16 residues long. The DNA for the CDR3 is TGTGCCAGCTCACCTTCCTCCGGGACAGGGGTGTACGAGCAGTACTTC. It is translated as CASSPSSGTGVYEQYF. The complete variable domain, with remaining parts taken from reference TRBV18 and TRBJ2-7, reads NAGVMQNPRHLVRRRGQEARLRCSPMKGHSHVYWYRQLPEEGLKFMVYLQKENIIDESGMPKERFSAEFPKEGPSILRIQQVVRGDSAAYFCASSPSSGTGVYEQYFGPGTRLTVT.

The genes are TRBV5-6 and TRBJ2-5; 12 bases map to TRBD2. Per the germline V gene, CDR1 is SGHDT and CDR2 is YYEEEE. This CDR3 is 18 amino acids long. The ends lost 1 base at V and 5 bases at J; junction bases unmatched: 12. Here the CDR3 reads CASSLLGTSGLGVETQYF. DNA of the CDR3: TGTGCCAGCAGCTTGTTGGGGACTAGCGGGTTAGGTGTGGAGACCCAGTACTTC.

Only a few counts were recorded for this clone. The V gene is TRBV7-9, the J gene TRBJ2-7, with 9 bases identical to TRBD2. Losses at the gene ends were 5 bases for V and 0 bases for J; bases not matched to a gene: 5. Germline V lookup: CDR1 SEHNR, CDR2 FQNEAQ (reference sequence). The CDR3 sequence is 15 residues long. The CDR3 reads CASSQTSGASYEQYF. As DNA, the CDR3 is TGTGCCAGCAGCCAGACTAGCGGAGCCTCCTACGAGCAGTACTTC.

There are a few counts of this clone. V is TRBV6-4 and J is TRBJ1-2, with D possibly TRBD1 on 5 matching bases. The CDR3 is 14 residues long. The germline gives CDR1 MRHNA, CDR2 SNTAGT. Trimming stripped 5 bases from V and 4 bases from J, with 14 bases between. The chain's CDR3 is CASSPGVIGYGYTF. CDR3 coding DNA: TGTGCCAGCAGTCCGGGGGTGATCGGCTATGGCTACACCTTC.

Here the CDR3 reads CASSAGQVLNEQFF. DNA for the CDR3: TGTGCCAGCAGTGCGGGACAGGTATTGAATGAGCAGTTCTTC. The chain has TRBV2 and TRBJ2-1; 8 bases are shared with TRBD1. CDR3 length equals 14 residues. The V gene's germline CDR1 is SNHLY and CDR2 FYNNEI. V was clipped by 4 bases and J by 7 bases; unmatched bases: 6.

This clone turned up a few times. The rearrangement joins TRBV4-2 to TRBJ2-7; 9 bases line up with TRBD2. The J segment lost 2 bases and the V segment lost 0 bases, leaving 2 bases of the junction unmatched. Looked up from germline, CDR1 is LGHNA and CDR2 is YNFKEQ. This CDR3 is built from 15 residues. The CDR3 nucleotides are TGTGCCAGCAGCCAAGAGACTAGCGGCCCCTACGAGCAGTACTTC. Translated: CASSQETSGPYEQYF.

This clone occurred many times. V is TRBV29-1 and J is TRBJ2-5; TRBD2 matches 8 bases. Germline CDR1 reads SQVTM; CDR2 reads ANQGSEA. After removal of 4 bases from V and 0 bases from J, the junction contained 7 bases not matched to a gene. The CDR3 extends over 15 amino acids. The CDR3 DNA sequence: TGCAGCGTTGTTCGGCTAGCGGGTAACCAAGAGACCCAGTACTTC. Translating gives CSVVRLAGNQETQYF.

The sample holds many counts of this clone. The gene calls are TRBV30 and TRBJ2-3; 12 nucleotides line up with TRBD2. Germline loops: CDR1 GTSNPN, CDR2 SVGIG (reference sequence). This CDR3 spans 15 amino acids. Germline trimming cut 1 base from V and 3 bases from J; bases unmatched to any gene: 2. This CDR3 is CAWSGGLAGTDTQYF. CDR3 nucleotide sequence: TGTGCCTGGAGTGGTGGACTAGCGGGAACAGATACGCAGTATTTT.

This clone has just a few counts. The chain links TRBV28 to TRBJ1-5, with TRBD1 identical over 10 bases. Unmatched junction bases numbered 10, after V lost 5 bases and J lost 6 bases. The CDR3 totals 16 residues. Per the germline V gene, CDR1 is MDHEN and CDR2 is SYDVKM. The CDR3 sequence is CASSAPGQGTAQPQHF. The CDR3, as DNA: TGTGCCAGCAGTGCACCGGGACAGGGGACGGCTCAGCCCCAGCATTTT.

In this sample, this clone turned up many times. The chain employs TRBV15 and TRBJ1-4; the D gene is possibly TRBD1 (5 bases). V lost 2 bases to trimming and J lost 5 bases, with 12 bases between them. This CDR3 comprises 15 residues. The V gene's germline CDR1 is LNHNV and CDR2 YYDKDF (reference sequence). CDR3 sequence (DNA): TGTGCCACCAGCAGACCCCAGGGAGGGAATGAAAAACTGTTTTTT. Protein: CATSRPQGGNEKLFF.

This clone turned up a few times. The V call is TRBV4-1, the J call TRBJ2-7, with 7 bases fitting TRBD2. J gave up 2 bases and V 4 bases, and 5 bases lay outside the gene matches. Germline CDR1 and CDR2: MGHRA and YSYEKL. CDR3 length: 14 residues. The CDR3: CASSRDGLAYEQYF. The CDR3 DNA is TGCGCCAGCAGCCGGGACGGACTAGCCTACGAGCAGTACTTC.

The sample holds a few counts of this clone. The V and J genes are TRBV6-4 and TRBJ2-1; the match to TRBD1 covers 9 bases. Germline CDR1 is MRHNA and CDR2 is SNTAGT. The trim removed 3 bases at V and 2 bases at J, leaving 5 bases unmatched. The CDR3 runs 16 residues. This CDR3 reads CASSERDRVTYNEQFF. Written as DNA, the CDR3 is TGTGCCAGCAGTGAGAGGGACAGGGTAACCTACAATGAGCAGTTCTTC.

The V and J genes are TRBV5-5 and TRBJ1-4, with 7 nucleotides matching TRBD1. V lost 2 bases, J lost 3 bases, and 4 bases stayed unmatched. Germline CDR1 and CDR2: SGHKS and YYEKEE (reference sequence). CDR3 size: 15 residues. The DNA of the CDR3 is TGTGCCAGCAGCTTATACAGGGGACCTAATGAAAAACTGTTTTTT. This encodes CASSLYRGPNEKLFF.

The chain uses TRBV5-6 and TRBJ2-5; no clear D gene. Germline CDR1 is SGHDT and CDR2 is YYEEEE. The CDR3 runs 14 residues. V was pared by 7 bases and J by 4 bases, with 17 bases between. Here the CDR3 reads CASSSRGFGETQYF. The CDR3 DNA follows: TGTGCCAGCTCGTCTCGAGGCTTTGGAGAGACCCAGTACTTC. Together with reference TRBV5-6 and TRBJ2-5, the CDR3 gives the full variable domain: DAGVTQSPTHLIKTRGQQVTLRCSPKSGHDTVSWYQQALGQGPQFIFQYYEEEERQRGNFPDRFSGHQFPNYSSELNVNALLLGDSALYLCASSSRGFGETQYFGPGTRLLVL.

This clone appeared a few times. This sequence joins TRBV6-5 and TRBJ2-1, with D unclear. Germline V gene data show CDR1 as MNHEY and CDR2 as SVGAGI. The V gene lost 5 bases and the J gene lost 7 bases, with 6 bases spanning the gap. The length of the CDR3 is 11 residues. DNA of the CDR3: TGTGCCAGCAGTCAGCGTAATGAGCAGTTCTTC. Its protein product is CASSQRNEQFF.

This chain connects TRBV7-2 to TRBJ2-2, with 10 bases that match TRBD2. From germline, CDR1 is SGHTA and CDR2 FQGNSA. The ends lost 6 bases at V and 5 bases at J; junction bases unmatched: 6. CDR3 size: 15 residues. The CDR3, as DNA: TGTGCCAGCAGGTCTAGCGGGAGAAGTACCGGGGAGCTGTTTTTT. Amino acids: CASRSSGRSTGELFF.

CDR3: CASSADRVRAYEQYF. CDR3 DNA: TGTGCCAGCAGCGCAGACAGGGTGCGGGCCTACGAGCAGTACTTC. The chain joins TRBV7-8 to TRBJ2-7; TRBD1 matches 7 bases. With V trimmed by 5 bases and J by 2 bases, 9 bases remained unmatched. Germline values: CDR1 SGHVS, CDR2 FQNEAQ. CDR3 length equals 15 residues.

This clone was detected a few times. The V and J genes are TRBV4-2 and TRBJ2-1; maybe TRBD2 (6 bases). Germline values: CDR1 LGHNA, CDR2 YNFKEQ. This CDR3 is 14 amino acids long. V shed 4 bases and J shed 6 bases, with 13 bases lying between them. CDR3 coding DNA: TGTGCCAGCAGCCTCACGGGAGTTCCCAATGAGCAGTTCTTC. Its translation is CASSLTGVPNEQFF.

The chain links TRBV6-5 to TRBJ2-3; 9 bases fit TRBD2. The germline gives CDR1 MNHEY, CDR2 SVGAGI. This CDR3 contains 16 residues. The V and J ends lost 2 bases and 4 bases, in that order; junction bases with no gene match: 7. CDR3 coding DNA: TGTGCCAGCAGTTACGCGACTAGCGGAGCGGCAGATACGCAGTATTTT. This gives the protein CASSYATSGAADTQYF.

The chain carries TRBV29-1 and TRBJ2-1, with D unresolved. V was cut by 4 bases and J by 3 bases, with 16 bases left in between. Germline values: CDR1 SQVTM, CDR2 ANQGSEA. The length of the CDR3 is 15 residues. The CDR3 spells CSVASYLTRYNEQFF. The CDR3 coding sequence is TGCAGCGTTGCATCTTATCTGACACGCTACAATGAGCAGTTCTTC.

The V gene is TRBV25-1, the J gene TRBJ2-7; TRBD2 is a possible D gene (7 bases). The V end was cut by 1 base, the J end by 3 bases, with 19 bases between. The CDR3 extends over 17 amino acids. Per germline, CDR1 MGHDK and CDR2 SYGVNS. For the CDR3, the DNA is TGTGCCAGCAGTGAATGGGGGGGGGCCCCATCAAACTACGAGCAGTACTTC. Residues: CASSEWGGAPSNYEQYF.

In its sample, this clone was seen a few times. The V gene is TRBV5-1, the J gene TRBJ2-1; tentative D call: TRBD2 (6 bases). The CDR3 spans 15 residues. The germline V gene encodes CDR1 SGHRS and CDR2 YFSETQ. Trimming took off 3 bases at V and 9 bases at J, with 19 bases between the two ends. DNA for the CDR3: TGCGCCAGCAGCTCAACTCAGCGGGTGGGTAGTGAGCAGTTCTTC. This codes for CASSSTQRVGSEQFF.

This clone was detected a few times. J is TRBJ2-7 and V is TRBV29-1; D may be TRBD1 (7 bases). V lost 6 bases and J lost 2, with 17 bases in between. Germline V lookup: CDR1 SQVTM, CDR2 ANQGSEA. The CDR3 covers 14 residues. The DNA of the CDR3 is TGCAGCGTCCAGGGGGACGGGGGCGCCTACGAGCAGTACTTC. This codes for CSVQGDGGAYEQYF.

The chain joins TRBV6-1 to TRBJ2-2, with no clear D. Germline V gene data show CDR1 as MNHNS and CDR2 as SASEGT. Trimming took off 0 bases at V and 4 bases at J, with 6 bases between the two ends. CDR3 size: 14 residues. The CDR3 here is CASSEALGTGELFF. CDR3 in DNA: TGTGCCAGCAGTGAAGCTCTAGGCACCGGGGAGCTGTTTTTT.

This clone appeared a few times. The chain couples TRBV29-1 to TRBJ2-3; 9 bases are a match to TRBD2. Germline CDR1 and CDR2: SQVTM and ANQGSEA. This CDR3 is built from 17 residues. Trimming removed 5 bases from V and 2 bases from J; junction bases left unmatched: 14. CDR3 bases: TGCAGCGTTCCCTCAAACGATGAGCGGGAGGTCACAGATACGCAGTATTTT. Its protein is CSVPSNDEREVTDTQYF.

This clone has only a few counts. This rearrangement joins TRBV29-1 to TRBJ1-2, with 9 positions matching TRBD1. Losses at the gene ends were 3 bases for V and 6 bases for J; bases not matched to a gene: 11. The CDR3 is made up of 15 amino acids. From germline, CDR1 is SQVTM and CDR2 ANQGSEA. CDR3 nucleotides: TGCAGCGTTGACGAGAATCTCGGACAGGGGCATGGCTACACCTTC. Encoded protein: CSVDENLGQGHGYTF.

CDR3 nucleotides: TGTGCCAGTAGACTAGCGGGAGCCTACAATGAGCAGTTCTTC. It encodes CASRLAGAYNEQFF. The V gene is TRBV19, the J gene TRBJ2-1; 11 bases map to TRBD2. The CDR3 covers 14 residues. J gave up 2 bases and V 6 bases, and 0 bases lay outside the gene matches. Per germline, CDR1 LNHDA and CDR2 SQIVND (reference sequence).

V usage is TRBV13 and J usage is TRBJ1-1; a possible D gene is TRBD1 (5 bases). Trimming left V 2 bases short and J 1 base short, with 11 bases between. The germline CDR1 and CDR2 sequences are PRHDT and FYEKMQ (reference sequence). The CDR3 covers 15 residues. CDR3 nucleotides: TGTGCCAGCAGCTTATACACGACAGAGAACACTGAAGCTTTCTTT. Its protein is CASSLYTTENTEAFF.

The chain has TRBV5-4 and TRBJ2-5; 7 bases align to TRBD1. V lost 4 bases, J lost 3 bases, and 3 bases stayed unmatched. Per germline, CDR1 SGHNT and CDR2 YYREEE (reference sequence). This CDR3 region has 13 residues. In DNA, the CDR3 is TGTGCCAGCAGCCAGGACAGGAAAGAGACCCAGTACTTC. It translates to CASSQDRKETQYF. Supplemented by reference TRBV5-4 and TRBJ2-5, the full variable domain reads ETGVTQSPTHLIKTRGQQVTLRCSSQSGHNTVSWYQQALGQGPQFIFQYYREEENGRGNFPPRFSGLQFPNYSSELNVNALELDDSALYLCASSQDRKETQYFGPGTRLLVL.

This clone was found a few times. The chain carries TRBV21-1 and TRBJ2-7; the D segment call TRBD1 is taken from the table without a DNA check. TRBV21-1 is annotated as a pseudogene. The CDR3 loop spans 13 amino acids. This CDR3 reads CASISQGNYEQYF. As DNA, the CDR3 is TGTGCCAGCATATCTCAGGGGAACTACGAGCAGTACTTC.